These 26 T cell receptor beta chains were sequenced from one sample in a study of T-cell memory formation after mild COVID-19. MiXCR was run by TCRdb on the 5' RACE reads, yielding one entry per CDR3 protein. The table shows just over 350,000 distinct CDR3 sequences, with approximately 15% occurring only once. Sequencing was carried out using PBMCs or a T cell subset sorted from them (not recorded which). The origin of the receptors is a man in his late teens or twenties who had mild COVID-19 (a few samples of this study predate the infection). Cell type and time point are not known.

This clonotype was found many times. V gene TRBV27 combines with J gene TRBJ2-5; D is unclear. Deletions cut 2 bases from V and 4 bases from J, with 11 bases between. The germline gives CDR1 MNHEY, CDR2 SMNVEV (reference sequence). The CDR3 has 14 residues. CDR3 region: CASSLEGRGETQYF. In nucleotides, the CDR3 is TGTGCCAGCAGTTTAGAAGGGCGCGGAGAGACCCAGTACTTC.

The V and J genes are TRBV4-2 and TRBJ2-1; D is possibly TRBD2 (6 bases). The CDR3 extends over 16 amino acids. CDR1 is LGHNA and CDR2 is YNFKEQ in the germline V gene. V was clipped by 4 bases and J by 4 bases, with 17 bases between them. CDR3 DNA sequence: TGTGCCAGCAGCCGAGTGGGACGGGGGATATACAATGAGCAGTTCTTC. Its protein is CASSRVGRGIYNEQFF.

This clonotype was recorded at least ten times. The chain employs TRBV6-2 or TRBV6-3 and TRBJ1-5; D gene ambiguous. V was trimmed by 6 bases and J by 9 bases, leaving 12 bases between them. There are 12 residues in the CDR3. Per the germline V gene, CDR1 is MNHEY and CDR2 is SVGEGT. As DNA, the CDR3 is TGTGCCAGCAGCCTCTTCGGTCGGCCCCAGCATTTT. It encodes CASSLFGRPQHF.

V usage is TRBV2 and J usage is TRBJ1-5; D unclear. In germline, CDR1 is SNHLY, CDR2 FYNNEI. The CDR3 runs to 13 residues. V was shortened by 6 bases and J by 4 bases, with 10 bases between the two germline ends. The CDR3 is CASRLVQNQPQHF. In nucleotides, the CDR3 is TGTGCCAGCAGGTTGGTTCAGAATCAGCCCCAGCATTTT.

This chain joins TRBV20-1 and TRBJ2-5; D is unresolved. V was shortened by 2 bases and J by 2 bases, with 12 bases between the two germline ends. CDR3 size: 14 residues. CDR1 and CDR2 from the germline V gene are DFQATT and SNEGSKA (reference sequence). CDR3 sequence reads: CSARTAQRQETQYF. The CDR3 region has the DNA TGCAGTGCTAGAACCGCACAGAGACAAGAGACCCAGTACTTC.

This clonotype has only a few counts. This chain connects TRBV6-5 to TRBJ2-7, with TRBD2 identical over 8 bases. The trim removed 2 bases at V and 2 bases at J, leaving 5 bases unmatched. Germline V gene data show CDR1 as MNHEY and CDR2 as SVGAGI. This CDR3 comprises 15 residues. The CDR3 is CASSYVSGGTYEQYF. CDR3 bases: TGTGCCAGCAGTTACGTCAGCGGGGGAACCTACGAGCAGTACTTC.

Points on this clonotype: One end of the junction varies from germline; a read error may be responsible. The V and J genes are TRBV15 and TRBJ2-7; unclear D gene. Germline assignment: CDR1 LNHNV and CDR2 YYDKDF (reference sequence). This CDR3 is 12 amino acids long. CDR3 sequence (DNA): TGTGCCACCAGCAGAACCTCCAACGAGCAGTACTTC. It yields the protein CATSRTSNEQYF.

This clonotype was found a few times. A read error may produce the germline difference seen at one junction end. The chain uses TRBV6-5 and TRBJ1-1, with TRBD1 as a possible D gene (5 bases). The CDR3 runs to 14 residues. Germline CDR1 and CDR2: MNHEY and SVGAGI. The CDR3 loop is CASSPGHLKTEAFF. CDR3 DNA: TGTGCCAGCAGTCCCGGACACTTGAAGACTGAAGCTTTCTTT.

This clonotype was counted many times. The rearrangement joins TRBV5-1 to TRBJ2-2; D is unresolved. Germline loops: CDR1 SGHRS, CDR2 YFSETQ. The CDR3 spans 13 residues. V lost 7 bases and J lost 3, with 10 bases in between. DNA of the CDR3: TGCGCCAGCCACCCCTCGGACACCGGGGAGCTGTTTTTT. Its protein product is CASHPSDTGELFF.

This clonotype was counted a few times. The CDR3 reads CASSEQNMNTEAFF. CDR3 in DNA: TGTGCCAGCAGTGAGCAGAATATGAACACTGAAGCTTTCTTT. The chain combines TRBV2 with TRBJ1-1; no definite D call. Germline V gives CDR1 SNHLY, CDR2 FYNNEI. The CDR3 consists of 14 residues. V shed 3 bases and J shed 0 bases, with 8 bases lying between them.

In its sample, this clonotype was seen a few times. The V gene is TRBV12-3 or TRBV12-4, the J gene TRBJ1-5, with 7 nucleotides matching TRBD1. The CDR3 totals 14 residues. V lost 7 bases, J lost 2 bases, and 5 bases stayed unmatched. CDR3 residues: CASTTGEGNQPQHF. CDR3 nucleotide sequence: TGTGCCAGCACCACAGGGGAGGGCAATCAGCCCCAGCATTTT.

The chain employs TRBV6-1 and TRBJ1-4; the D gene is possibly TRBD1 (5 bases). Trimming cost V 6 bases and J 7 bases, with 12 bases left between them. Germline loops: CDR1 MNHNS, CDR2 SASEGT. CDR3 length equals 13 residues. The CDR3 spells CASSLRGREKLFF. The DNA for the CDR3 is TGTGCCAGCAGCTTGAGGGGTCGTGAAAAACTGTTTTTT.

This chain uses TRBV4-1 with TRBJ2-3; possible D gene TRBD2, 7 bases. V lost 4 bases and J 5 bases, leaving 22 bases between the germline ends. The CDR3 covers 17 residues. CDR1 and CDR2 (germline): MGHRA, YSYEKL. In nucleotides, the CDR3 is TGCGCCAGCAGCCCATCCTTTGCGGGGGCCCTCCGAGATACGCAGTATTTT. Its translation is CASSPSFAGALRDTQYF.

This clonotype was picked up many times. The chain recombines TRBV12-3 or TRBV12-4 with TRBJ2-7, with 8 bases that match TRBD1. J was trimmed by 5 bases and V by 6 bases; bases with no gene match: 6. The CDR3 has 13 residues. This CDR3 reads CASRLTGADEQYF. The CDR3 DNA is TGTGCCAGCAGATTGACAGGGGCCGACGAGCAGTACTTC.

The chain links TRBV10-3 to TRBJ2-3, with 9 bases fitting TRBD2. Unmatched junction bases numbered 3, after V lost 6 bases and J lost 5 bases. The germline V gene has CDR1 ENHRY and CDR2 SYGVKD. The CDR3 sequence is 13 residues long. The CDR3 nucleotides read TGTGCCATCAGGGGTAGCGGGGGAGATACGCAGTATTTT. It yields the protein CAIRGSGGDTQYF.

V is TRBV27 and J is TRBJ2-3, with 14 bases identical to TRBD2. Germline assignment: CDR1 MNHEY and CDR2 SMNVEV (reference sequence). The CDR3 has 13 amino acids. V lost 5 bases and J lost 15; bases outside the gene matches: 7. The CDR3 reads CASSGLAGGRSYF. Here the CDR3 DNA reads TGTGCCAGCAGTGGACTAGCGGGGGGCCGGTCCTATTTT.

This clonotype was counted only a few times. J is TRBJ1-2 and V is TRBV12-3 or TRBV12-4; D is uncertain. V gave up 3 bases and J gave up 8 bases, with 19 bases separating them. The CDR3 runs 15 residues. Written as DNA, the CDR3 is TGTGCCAGCAGTTTCTCAGGATCCGCCTTGTGGGGCTACACCTTC. Translating it yields CASSFSGSALWGYTF.

The genes are TRBV6-1 and TRBJ1-6, with D perhaps TRBD1 (5 bases). The CDR3 sequence is 14 residues long. Trimming cost V 6 bases and J 9 bases, with 15 bases left between them. The germline CDR1 and CDR2 sequences are MNHNS and SASEGT. Here the CDR3 reads CASSPSGVGSPLHF. The DNA for the CDR3 is TGTGCCAGCAGCCCCTCGGGGGTAGGTTCACCCCTCCACTTT.

This clonotype was observed a handful of times. The V gene is TRBV7-9, the J gene TRBJ2-5, with TRBD1 matching over 7 bases. In germline, CDR1 is SEHNR, CDR2 FQNEAQ (reference sequence). V lost 5 bases and J lost 2; bases outside the gene matches: 5. The CDR3 runs to 14 residues. This CDR3 reads CASSGPTGQETQYF. In DNA, the CDR3 is TGTGCCAGCAGCGGTCCGACAGGGCAAGAGACCCAGTACTTC.

This clonotype was found many times. The J gene is TRBJ2-3, the V gene TRBV7-3, with D unclear. The CDR3 consists of 13 residues. Trimming cost V 8 bases and J 1 base, with 10 bases left between them. From germline, CDR1 is SGHTA and CDR2 FQGTGA. CDR3 residues: CASPWARTDTQYF. The CDR3, as DNA: TGTGCCAGCCCGTGGGCCCGCACAGATACGCAGTATTTT.

CDR3 bases: TGCGCCAGCAGCCGGGGGGAGGGAAACTATGGCTACACCTTC. Amino acid sequence: CASSRGEGNYGYTF. V and J are TRBV4-3 and TRBJ1-2, with D tentatively TRBD1 (5 bases). Germline V lookup: CDR1 LGHNA, CDR2 YSLEER. The V end lost 4 bases, the J end lost 2 bases, and 11 bases lay between the germline ends. This CDR3 has 14 residues.

This clonotype was recorded a few times. This sequence joins TRBV11-1 and TRBJ2-1; D unresolved. The V and J ends lost 8 bases and 7 bases respectively, with 9 bases between them. This CDR3 region has 11 residues. Germline V gives CDR1 SGHAT, CDR2 FQDESV (reference sequence). DNA of the CDR3: TGTGCCAGCGGTCCTGTGAATGAGCAGTTCTTC. Its protein is CASGPVNEQFF. Combining the CDR3 with reference TRBV11-1 and TRBJ2-1 gives the whole variable domain EAEVAQSPRYKITEKSQAVAFWCDPISGHATLYWYRQILGQGPELLVQFQDESVVDDSQLPKDRFSAERLKGVDSTLKIQPAELGDSAMYLCASGPVNEQFFGPGTRLTVL.

The J gene is TRBJ2-7, the V gene TRBV4-1; either TRBD1 or TRBD2 may supply D (5 bases each). There are 17 residues in the CDR3. Germline lookup yields CDR1 MGHRA and CDR2 YSYEKL. Trimming stripped 4 bases from V and 3 bases from J, with 22 bases between. The CDR3: CASSLRPPRQGVYEQYF. The CDR3 DNA is TGCGCCAGCAGCCTGAGACCGCCGAGGCAGGGAGTCTACGAGCAGTACTTC.

This clonotype was recorded once. The chain has TRBV18 and TRBJ1-1, with TRBD1 identical over 7 bases. J was trimmed by 5 bases and V by 3 bases; bases with no gene match: 12. The CDR3 runs 16 residues. Germline V gene lookup returns CDR1 KGHSH and CDR2 LQKENI. For the CDR3, the DNA is TGTGCCAGCTCACCGAGGGGGCCGGGGGCGATAACTGAAGCTTTCTTT. It is translated as CASSPRGPGAITEAFF.

This clonotype was seen more than once but under ten times. V and J are TRBV4-2 and TRBJ1-4; D is unclear. V was trimmed by 1 base and J by 1 base, leaving 10 bases between them. Germline V gene lookup returns CDR1 LGHNA and CDR2 YNFKEQ. CDR3 length equals 16 residues. The DNA of the CDR3 is TGTGCCAGCAGCCAAGTTTTGGCGGGAACTAATGAAAAACTGTTTTTT. It yields the protein CASSQVLAGTNEKLFF.

The chain carries TRBV30 and TRBJ2-5; D may be TRBD1 (5 bases). Germline V lookup: CDR1 GTSNPN, CDR2 SVGIG (reference sequence). Trimming removed 0 bases from V and 6 bases from J, with 11 bases in between. The CDR3 totals 13 residues. The CDR3 DNA reads as TGTGCCTGGAGTGTGGGCAGGGTTCAGACCCAGTACTTC. It specifies CAWSVGRVQTQYF.